These T cell receptor beta chains were read from a single sample in a study of regulatory T cells in long-lasting Graves disease. One entry per CDR3 protein, called by TCRdb with MiXCR from the multiplex PCR reads. The sample yields a few hundred thousand distinct CDR3 sequences, 20% to 30% seen once. Sequences were derived from peripheral blood mononuclear cells (PBMCs), sampled when the disease was refractory, from a patient treated with antithyroid drugs. The receptors derive from a female donor with Graves disease. CDR3s include the opening cysteine and the closing phenylalanine or tryptophan. D genes are given only for firm matches. Clone size is not always given. Where it is, it says once, few, many or a class for expanded clones.

len,d_gene,abundance,v_gene,j_gene,CDR3aa,CDR3nt
16,NA,NA,TRBV19,TRBJ2-4,CASSISGRIAKNIQYF,TGTGCCAGTAGTATCTCAGGGCGAATCGCCAAAAACATTCAGTACTTC
16,NA,NA,TRBV11-2,TRBJ2-3,CASIRGANPSTDTQYF,TGTGCCAGCATCCGAGGGGCCAACCCAAGCACAGATACGCAGTATTTT
14,NA,many,TRBV28,TRBJ2-5,CASNKYRDQETQYF,TGTGCCAGCAACAAATACAGGGATCAAGAGACCCAGTACTTC
14,NA,few,TRBV6-2/TRBV6-3,TRBJ2-2,CASKDSANTGELFF,TGTGCCAGCAAAGACAGCGCGAACACCGGGGAGCTGTTTTTT
15,NA,few,TRBV5-6,TRBJ2-7,CASSLESGDLYEQYF,TGTGCCAGCAGCTTGGAGAGCGGAGACCTCTACGAGCAGTACTTC
15,NA,NA,TRBV3-1,TRBJ2-5,CASSLEALGGETQYF,TGTGCCAGCAGCCTAGAGGCTTTGGGCGGCGAGACCCAGTACTTC
13,TRBD2,few,TRBV6-1,TRBJ2-7,CASRLAEAYEQYF,TGTGCCAGCAGGCTAGCGGAAGCTTACGAGCAGTACTTC
16,TRBD1,many,TRBV11-2,TRBJ1-1,CASSLAGTGRYTEAFF,TGTGCCAGCAGCTTAGCCGGGACAGGGCGGTACACTGAAGCTTTCTTT
16,NA,NA,TRBV2,TRBJ2-1,CASDSTTGGSYNEQFF,TGTGCCAGCGACTCAACGACAGGCGGGTCCTACAATGAGCAGTTCTTC
18,TRBD1,few,TRBV9,TRBJ2-5,CASSVRGTLTGGVETQYF,TGTGCCAGCAGCGTCCGGGGAACCCTCACAGGGGGTGTAGAGACCCAGTACTTC
18,TRBD2,NA,TRBV2,TRBJ2-5,CASSTQAGGPLFQETQYF,TGTGCCAGCAGTACTCAAGCGGGAGGGCCCTTGTTCCAAGAGACCCAGTACTTC
15,TRBD2,NA,TRBV7-8,TRBJ2-7,CASSFESGIPYEQYF,TGTGCCAGCAGCTTCGAGAGCGGGATCCCCTACGAGCAGTACTTC
13,NA,many,TRBV9,TRBJ1-2,CASSSRANYGYTF,TGTGCCAGCAGCTCCAGGGCTAACTATGGCTACACCTTC
16,NA,few,TRBV5-1,TRBJ2-5,CASSLELGGAQETQYF,TGCGCCAGCAGCTTGGAACTGGGTGGAGCCCAAGAGACCCAGTACTTC
15,NA,NA,TRBV10-3,TRBJ2-2,CAISGGLRNTGELFF,TGTGCCATTTCCGGGGGGCTACGGAACACCGGGGAGCTGTTTTTT
18,NA,NA,TRBV7-2,TRBJ2-2,CASIGHRVVSEEAGELFF,TGTGCCAGCATTGGTCATCGGGTAGTATCGGAGGAGGCCGGGGAGCTGTTTTTT
18,TRBD1,many,TRBV11-1,TRBJ1-2,CASSLTATLGTESYGYTF,TGTGCCAGCAGCTTAACGGCGACCCTGGGGACAGAATCCTATGGCTACACCTTC
17,TRBD1,many,TRBV5-1,TRBJ1-5,CASSLGTGQRNNQPQHF,TGCGCCAGCAGCTTGGGGACGGGACAGCGGAACAATCAGCCCCAGCATTTT
14,TRBD1,few,TRBV30,TRBJ2-2,CARGTGGNTGELFF,TGTGCCCGGGGGACAGGGGGTAACACCGGGGAGCTGTTTTTT
17,TRBD2,NA,TRBV5-4,TRBJ2-5,CASSLEWEGWGQETQYF,TGTGCCAGCAGCTTGGAGTGGGAGGGATGGGGTCAAGAGACCCAGTACTTC
12,TRBD1,few,TRBV20-1,TRBJ2-7,CSARSDRDEQYF,TGCAGTGCTAGATCAGACAGGGACGAGCAGTACTTC
14,NA,many,TRBV2,TRBJ2-7,CASSESRGVYEQYF,TGTGCCAGCAGTGAATCACGAGGGGTCTACGAGCAGTACTTC
15,NA,few,TRBV2,TRBJ2-1,CASRATGFGYNEQFF,TGTGCCAGCAGGGCCACAGGGTTTGGATACAATGAGCAGTTCTTC
14,NA,many,TRBV15,TRBJ1-1,CATSRDPLNTEAFF,TGTGCCACCAGCAGAGATCCTCTTAACACTGAAGCTTTCTTT